The TCR beta chain under discussion was sequenced for a study of regulatory and conventional T cells in RAG deficiency. Some clones are missing from TCRdb's copy, which holds only in-frame ones; the method was immunoSEQ multiplex PCR. The sample lists about 12,000 clones, roughly 95% occurring once. This CDR3 has 12 residues. Losses at the gene ends were 7 bases for V and 7 bases for J; bases not matched to a gene: 8. Germline V gives CDR1 SQVTM, CDR2 ANQGSEA. The sorted regulatory T cells were CD4+, CD25-high and CD127-low, with genomic DNA sequenced. This same sample was also taken into another study, of regulatory T cells. Turning to that study: Primers: 52 TRBV forward and 13 TRBJ reverse.

Sample: CD127- CD25+ CD4+ Tregs sorted from blood. The chain recombines TRBV29-1 with TRBJ1-1; TRBD1 agrees at 8 bases. The sequence came from a human donor in good health. The CDR3: CSAGTGVLEAFF. The DNA for the CDR3 is TGCAGCGCTGGGACAGGCGTTCTTGAAGCTTTCTTT.